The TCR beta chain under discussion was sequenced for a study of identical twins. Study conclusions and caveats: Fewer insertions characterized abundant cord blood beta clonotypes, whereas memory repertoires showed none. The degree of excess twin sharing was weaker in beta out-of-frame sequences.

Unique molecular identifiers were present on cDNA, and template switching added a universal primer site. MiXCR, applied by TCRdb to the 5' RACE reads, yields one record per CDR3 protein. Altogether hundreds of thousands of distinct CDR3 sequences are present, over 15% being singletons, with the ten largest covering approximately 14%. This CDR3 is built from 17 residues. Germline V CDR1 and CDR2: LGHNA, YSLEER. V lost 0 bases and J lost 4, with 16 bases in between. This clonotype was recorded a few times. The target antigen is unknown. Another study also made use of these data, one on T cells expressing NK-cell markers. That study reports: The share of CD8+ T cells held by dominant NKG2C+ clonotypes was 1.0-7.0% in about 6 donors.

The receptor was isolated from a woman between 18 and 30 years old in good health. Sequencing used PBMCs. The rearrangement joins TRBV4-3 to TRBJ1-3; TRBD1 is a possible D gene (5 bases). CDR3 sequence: CASSQDWDEASGNTIYF. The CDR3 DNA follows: TGCGCCAGCAGCCAAGATTGGGACGAAGCCTCCGGAAACACCATATATTTT.